This T cell receptor beta chain comes out of a study of cytotoxic CD8 clonotypes in ibrutinib-treated CLL. Study background: Researchers reported about 10 relapsed/refractory and about 14 treatment-naive patients, around 17 of them IGHV unmutated.

Points on this clone: Its target is not known.

Study-level points and caveats: Clonality rose at ibrutinib response, held steady in sustained remission, and fell toward baseline at progression.

This CDR3 has 14 amino acids. Per germline, CDR1 SQVTM and CDR2 ANQGSEA. The data were produced by immunoSEQ multiplex PCR, yet TCRdb's version contains in-frame clones alone and is incomplete. The table has about 160,000 clones, more than 65% seen once. Sequencing was performed on PBMCs, taken after 12 months of ibrutinib treatment. The genes are TRBV29-1 and TRBJ2-3, with D perhaps given as TRBD1 or TRBD2 (5 bases each). This TCR came from a human donor with chronic lymphocytic leukemia. CDR3 sequence: CSARQGTARDTQYF. As DNA, the CDR3 is TGCAGTGCGAGGCAAGGGACGGCCCGAGATACGCAGTATTTT.